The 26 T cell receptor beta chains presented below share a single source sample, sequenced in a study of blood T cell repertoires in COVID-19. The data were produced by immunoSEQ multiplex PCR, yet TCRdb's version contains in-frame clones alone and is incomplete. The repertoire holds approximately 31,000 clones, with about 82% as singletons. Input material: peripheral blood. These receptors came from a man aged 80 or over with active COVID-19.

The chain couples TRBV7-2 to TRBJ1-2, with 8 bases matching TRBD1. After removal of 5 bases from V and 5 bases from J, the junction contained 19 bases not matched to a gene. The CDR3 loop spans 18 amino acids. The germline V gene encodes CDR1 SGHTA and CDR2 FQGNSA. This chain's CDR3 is CASSQTGTGRAQAYGYTF. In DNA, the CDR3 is TGTGCCAGCAGCCAGACCGGGACAGGTCGGGCTCAGGCATATGGCTACACCTTC.

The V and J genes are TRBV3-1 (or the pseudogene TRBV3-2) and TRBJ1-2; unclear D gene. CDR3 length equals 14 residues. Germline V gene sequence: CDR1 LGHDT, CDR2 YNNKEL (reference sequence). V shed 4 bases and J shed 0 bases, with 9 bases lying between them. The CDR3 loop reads CASSPGRTNYGYTF. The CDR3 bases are TGTGCCAGCAGCCCAGGTAGGACTAACTATGGCTACACCTTC.

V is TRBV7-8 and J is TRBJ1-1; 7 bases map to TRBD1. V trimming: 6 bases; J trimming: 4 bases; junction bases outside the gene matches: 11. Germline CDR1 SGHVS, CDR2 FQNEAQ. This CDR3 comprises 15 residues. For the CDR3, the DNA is TGTGCCAGCAGGCCTCGACAGGGCTGGGTCACTGAAGCTTTCTTT. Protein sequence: CASRPRQGWVTEAFF. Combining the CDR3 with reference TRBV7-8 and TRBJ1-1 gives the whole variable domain GAGVSQSPRYKVAKRGQDVALRCDPISGHVSLFWYQQALGQGPEFLTYFQNEAQLDKSGLPSDRFFAERPEGSVSTLKIQRTQQEDSAVYLCASRPRQGWVTEAFFGQGTRLTVV.

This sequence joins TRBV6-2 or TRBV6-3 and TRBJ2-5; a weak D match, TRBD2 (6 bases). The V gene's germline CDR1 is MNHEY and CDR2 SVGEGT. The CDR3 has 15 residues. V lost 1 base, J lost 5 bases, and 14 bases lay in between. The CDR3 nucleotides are TGTGCCAGCAGTTACTGGGGCGGGGAAATGGAGACCCAGTACTTC. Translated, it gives CASSYWGGEMETQYF.

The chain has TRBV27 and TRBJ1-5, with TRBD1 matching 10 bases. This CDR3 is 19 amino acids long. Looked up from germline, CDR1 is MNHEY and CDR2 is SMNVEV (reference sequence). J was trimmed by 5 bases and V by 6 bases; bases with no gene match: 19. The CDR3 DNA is TGTGCCAGCAGACAGAACCTTGGGATCGACAGGGGGCGATATCAGCCCCAGCATTTT. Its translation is CASRQNLGIDRGRYQPQHF.

The CDR3 protein is CASSSGSLGETQYF. The CDR3 region has the DNA TGCGCCAGCAGCTCAGGGTCCCTCGGGGAGACCCAGTACTTC. The rearrangement joins TRBV5-1 to TRBJ2-5, with D perhaps TRBD1 (5 bases). Deletions cut 3 bases from V and 5 bases from J, with 14 bases between. There are 14 residues in the CDR3. CDR1 is SGHRS and CDR2 is YFSETQ in the germline V gene.

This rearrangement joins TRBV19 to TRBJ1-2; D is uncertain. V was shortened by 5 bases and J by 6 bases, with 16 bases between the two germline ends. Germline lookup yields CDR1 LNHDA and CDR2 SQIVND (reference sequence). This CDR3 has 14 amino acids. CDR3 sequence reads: CASSQAGRWDGYTF. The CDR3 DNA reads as TGTGCCAGTAGTCAAGCCGGGAGGTGGGATGGCTACACCTTC.

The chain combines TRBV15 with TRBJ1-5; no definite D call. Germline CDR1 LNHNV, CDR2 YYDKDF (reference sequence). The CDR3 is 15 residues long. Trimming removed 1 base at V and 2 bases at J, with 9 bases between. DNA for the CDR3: TGTGCCACCAGCAGAGGGACTAGGGGCAATCAGCCCCAGCATTTT. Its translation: CATSRGTRGNQPQHF.

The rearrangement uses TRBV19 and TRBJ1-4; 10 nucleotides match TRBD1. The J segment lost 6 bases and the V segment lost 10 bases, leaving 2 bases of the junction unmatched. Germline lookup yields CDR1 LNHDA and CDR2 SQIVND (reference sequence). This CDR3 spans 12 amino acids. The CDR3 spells CATGQGHEKLFF. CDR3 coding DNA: TGTGCCACGGGACAGGGGCATGAAAAACTGTTTTTT.

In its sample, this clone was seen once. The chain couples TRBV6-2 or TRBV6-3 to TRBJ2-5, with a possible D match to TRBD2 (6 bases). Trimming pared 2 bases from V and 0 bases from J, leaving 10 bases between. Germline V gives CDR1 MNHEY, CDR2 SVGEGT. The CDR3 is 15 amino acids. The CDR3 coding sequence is TGTGCCAGCAGTTACCCCTGGGGGGACCAAGAGACCCAGTACTTC. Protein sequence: CASSYPWGDQETQYF.

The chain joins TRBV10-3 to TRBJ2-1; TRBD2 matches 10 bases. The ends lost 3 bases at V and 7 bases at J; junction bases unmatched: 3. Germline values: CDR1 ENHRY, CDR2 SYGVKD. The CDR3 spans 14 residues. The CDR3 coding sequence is TGTGCCATCAGTGAAACAGCGGGGGGGAATGAGCAGTTCTTC. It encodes CAISETAGGNEQFF.

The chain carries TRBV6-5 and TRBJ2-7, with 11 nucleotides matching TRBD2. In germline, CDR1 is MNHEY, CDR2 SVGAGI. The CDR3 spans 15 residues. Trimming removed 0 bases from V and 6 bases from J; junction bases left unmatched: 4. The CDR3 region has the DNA TGTGCCAGCAGTTACTCGCCTAGCGGGGGGACCGAGCAGTACTTC. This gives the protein CASSYSPSGGTEQYF.

As DNA, the CDR3 is TGTGCCAGCAGCCCCCTGAACTTCCCATACAATGAGCAGTTCTTC. This gives the protein CASSPLNFPYNEQFF. The rearrangement joins TRBV11-2 to TRBJ2-1; the D is unclear. This CDR3 contains 15 residues. The V end lost 5 bases, the J end lost 4 bases, and 15 bases lay between the germline ends. From germline, CDR1 is SGHAT and CDR2 FQNNGV.

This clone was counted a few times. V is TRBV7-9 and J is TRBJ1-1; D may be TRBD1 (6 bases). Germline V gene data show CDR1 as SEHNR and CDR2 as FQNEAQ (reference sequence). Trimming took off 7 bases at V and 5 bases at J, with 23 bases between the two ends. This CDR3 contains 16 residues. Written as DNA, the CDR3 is TGTGCCAGCATCTACCCCTACAGGGTAGAGAGGACTGAAGCTTTCTTT. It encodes CASIYPYRVERTEAFF.

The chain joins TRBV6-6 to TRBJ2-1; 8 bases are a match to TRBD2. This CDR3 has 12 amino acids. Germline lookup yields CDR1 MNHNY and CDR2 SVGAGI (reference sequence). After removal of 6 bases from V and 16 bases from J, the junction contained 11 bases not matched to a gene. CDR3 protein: CASRTGGASSFF. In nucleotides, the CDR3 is TGTGCCAGCAGGACCGGGGGGGCATCGAGCTTCTTC.

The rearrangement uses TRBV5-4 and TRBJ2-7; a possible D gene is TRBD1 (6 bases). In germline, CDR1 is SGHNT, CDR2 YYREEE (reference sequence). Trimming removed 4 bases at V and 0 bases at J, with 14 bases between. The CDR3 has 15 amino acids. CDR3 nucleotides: TGTGCCAGCAGCCCCCAACCGGACAGCTCCTACGAGCAGTACTTC. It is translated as CASSPQPDSSYEQYF.

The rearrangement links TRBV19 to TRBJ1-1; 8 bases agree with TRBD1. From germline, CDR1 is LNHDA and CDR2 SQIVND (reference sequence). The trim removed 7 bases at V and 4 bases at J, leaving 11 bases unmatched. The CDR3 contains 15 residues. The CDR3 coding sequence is TGTGCCAGTATAAGTCAGGGGGCTCTCGGCACTGAAGCTTTCTTT. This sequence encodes CASISQGALGTEAFF.

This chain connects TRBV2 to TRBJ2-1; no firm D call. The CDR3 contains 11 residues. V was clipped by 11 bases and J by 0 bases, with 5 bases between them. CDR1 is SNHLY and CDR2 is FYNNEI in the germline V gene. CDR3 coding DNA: TGTGCCTCCGGCTCCTACAATGAGCAGTTCTTC. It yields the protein CASGSYNEQFF.

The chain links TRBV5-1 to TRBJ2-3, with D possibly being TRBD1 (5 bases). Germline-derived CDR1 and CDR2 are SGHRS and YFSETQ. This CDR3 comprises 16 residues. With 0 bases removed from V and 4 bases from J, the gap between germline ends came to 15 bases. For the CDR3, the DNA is TGCGCCAGCAGCTTGGAGGTGCCAGGGCGCCCAGATACGCAGTATTTT. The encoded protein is CASSLEVPGRPDTQYF. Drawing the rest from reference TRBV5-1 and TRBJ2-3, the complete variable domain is KAGVTQTPRYLIKTRGQQVTLSCSPISGHRSVSWYQQTPGQGLQFLFEYFSETQRNKGNFPGRFSGRQFSNSRSEMNVSTLELGDSALYLCASSLEVPGRPDTQYFGPGTRLTVL.

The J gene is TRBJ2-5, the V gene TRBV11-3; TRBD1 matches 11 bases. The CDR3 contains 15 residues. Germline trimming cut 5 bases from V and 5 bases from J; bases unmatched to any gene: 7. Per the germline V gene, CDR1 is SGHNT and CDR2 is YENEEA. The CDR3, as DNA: TGTGCCAGCAGCATGGGGACAGGGGGGAAGGAGACCCAGTACTTC. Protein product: CASSMGTGGKETQYF.

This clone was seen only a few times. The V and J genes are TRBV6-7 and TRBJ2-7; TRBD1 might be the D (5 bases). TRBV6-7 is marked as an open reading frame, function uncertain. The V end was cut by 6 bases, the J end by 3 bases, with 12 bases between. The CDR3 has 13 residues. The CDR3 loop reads CASRADQGYEQYF. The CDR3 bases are TGTGCCAGCAGGGCTGACCAGGGCTACGAGCAGTACTTC.

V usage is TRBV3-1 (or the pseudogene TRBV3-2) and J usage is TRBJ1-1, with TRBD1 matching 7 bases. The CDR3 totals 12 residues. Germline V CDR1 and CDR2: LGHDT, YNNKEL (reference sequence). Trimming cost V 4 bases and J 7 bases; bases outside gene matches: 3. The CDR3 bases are TGTGCCAGCAGCCTTTGGGACAGTGAAGCTTTCTTT. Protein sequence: CASSLWDSEAFF.

The CDR3 protein is CAISEPLLGGWKETQYF. DNA for the CDR3: TGTGCCATCAGTGAGCCCCTCCTCGGGGGGTGGAAGGAGACCCAGTACTTC. The chain links TRBV10-3 to TRBJ2-5, with TRBD2 matching over 7 bases. Trimming took 2 bases from V and 5 from J; bases not matched to a gene: 14. The CDR3 runs to 17 residues. Germline loops: CDR1 ENHRY, CDR2 SYGVKD.

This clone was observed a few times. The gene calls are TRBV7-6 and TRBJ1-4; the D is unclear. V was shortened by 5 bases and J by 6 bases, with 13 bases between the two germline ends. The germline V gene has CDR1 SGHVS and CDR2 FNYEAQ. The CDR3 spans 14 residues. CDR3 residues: CASSPTSGYEKLFF. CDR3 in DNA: TGTGCCAGCAGCCCCACTTCGGGATATGAAAAACTGTTTTTT. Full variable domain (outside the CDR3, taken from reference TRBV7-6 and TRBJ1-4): GAGVSQSPRYKVTKRGQDVALRCDPISGHVSLYWYRQALGQGPEFLTYFNYEAQQDKSGLPNDRFSAERPEGSISTLTIQRTEQRDSAMYRCASSPTSGYEKLFFGSGTQLSVL.

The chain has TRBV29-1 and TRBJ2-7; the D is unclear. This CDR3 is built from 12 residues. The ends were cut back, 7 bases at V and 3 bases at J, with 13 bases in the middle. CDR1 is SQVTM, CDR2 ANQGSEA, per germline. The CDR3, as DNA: TGCAGCGCTGAGACATATGACTACGAGCAGTACTTC. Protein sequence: CSAETYDYEQYF.

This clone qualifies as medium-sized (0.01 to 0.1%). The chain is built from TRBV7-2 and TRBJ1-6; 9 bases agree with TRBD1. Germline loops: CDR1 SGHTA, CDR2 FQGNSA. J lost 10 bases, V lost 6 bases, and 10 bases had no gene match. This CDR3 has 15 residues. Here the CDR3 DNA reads TGTGCCAGCAGTCCCCGACAGGGGGTCGGATCACCCCTCCACTTT. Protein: CASSPRQGVGSPLHF.